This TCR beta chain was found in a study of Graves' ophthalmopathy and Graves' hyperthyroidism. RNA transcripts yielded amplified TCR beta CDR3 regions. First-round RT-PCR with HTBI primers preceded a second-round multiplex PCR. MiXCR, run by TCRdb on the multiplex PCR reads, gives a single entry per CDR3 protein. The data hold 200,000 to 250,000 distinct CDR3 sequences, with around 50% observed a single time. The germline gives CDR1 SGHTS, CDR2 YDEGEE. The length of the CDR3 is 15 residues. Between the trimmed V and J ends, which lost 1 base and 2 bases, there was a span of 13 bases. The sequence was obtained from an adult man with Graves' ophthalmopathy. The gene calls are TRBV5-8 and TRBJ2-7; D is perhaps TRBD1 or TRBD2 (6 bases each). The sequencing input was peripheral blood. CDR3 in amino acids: CASSLLSGEAYEQYF. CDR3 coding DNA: TGTGCCAGCAGCTTGCTCTCAGGGGAGGCCTACGAGCAGTACTTC.